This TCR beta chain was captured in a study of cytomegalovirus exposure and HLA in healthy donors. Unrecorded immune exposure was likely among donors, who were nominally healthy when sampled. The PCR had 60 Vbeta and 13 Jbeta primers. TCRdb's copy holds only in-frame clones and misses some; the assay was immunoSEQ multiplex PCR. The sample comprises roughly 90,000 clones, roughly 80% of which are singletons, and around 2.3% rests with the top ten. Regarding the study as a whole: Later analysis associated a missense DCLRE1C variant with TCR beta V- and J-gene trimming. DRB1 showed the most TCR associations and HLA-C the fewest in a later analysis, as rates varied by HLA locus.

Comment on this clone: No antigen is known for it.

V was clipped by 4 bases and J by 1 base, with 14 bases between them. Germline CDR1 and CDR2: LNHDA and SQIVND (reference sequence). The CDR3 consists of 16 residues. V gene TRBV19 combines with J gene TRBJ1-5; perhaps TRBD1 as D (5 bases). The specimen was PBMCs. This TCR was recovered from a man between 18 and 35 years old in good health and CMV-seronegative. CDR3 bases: TGTGCCAGTAGTAAGTTGCGGGGGATGAGCAATCAGCCCCAGCATTTT. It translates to CASSKLRGMSNQPQHF. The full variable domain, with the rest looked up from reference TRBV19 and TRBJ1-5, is DGGITQSPKYLFRKEGQNVTLSCEQNLNHDAMYWYRQDPGQGLRLIYYSQIVNDFQKGDIAEGYSVSREKKESFPLTVTSAQKNPTAFYLCASSKLRGMSNQPQHFGDGTRLSIL.